The 5 T cell receptor beta chains below come from one sample, sequenced in a study of cytomegalovirus exposure and HLA in healthy donors. PCR was performed using 60 Vbeta and 13 Jbeta primers. Sequenced by immunoSEQ multiplex PCR; TCRdb stores in-frame clones only, minus some. The sample carries 160,000 or so clones, around nine tenths recorded once. Sequencing input: PBMCs. All receptors come from a young woman in good health and CMV-seronegative.

Only one count was recorded for this clone. The rearrangement joins TRBV19 to TRBJ2-3; 9 bases fit TRBD1. Per the germline V gene, CDR1 is LNHDA and CDR2 is SQIVND (reference sequence). The CDR3 length is 15 residues. Trimming took 5 bases from V and 4 from J; bases not matched to a gene: 7. The CDR3 bases are TGTGCCAGTAGTCCTGGGACAGGGAGAGCAGATACGCAGTATTTT. Its translation is CASSPGTGRADTQYF. Full variable domain (missing parts from reference TRBV19 and TRBJ2-3): DGGITQSPKYLFRKEGQNVTLSCEQNLNHDAMYWYRQDPGQGLRLIYYSQIVNDFQKGDIAEGYSVSREKKESFPLTVTSAQKNPTAFYLCASSPGTGRADTQYFGPGTRLTVL.

V and J are TRBV19 and TRBJ1-6; no definite D call. The V and J ends lost 2 bases and 7 bases respectively, with 21 bases between them. Germline V gene sequence: CDR1 LNHDA, CDR2 SQIVND (reference sequence). This CDR3 has 18 amino acids. Here the CDR3 reads CASSIWAGVWNSNSPLHF. The CDR3 region has the DNA TGTGCCAGTAGTATATGGGCGGGCGTATGGAATTCAAATTCACCCCTCCACTTT.

The chain is built from TRBV7-8 and TRBJ2-1; tentatively, D is TRBD2 (5 bases). The germline gives CDR1 SGHVS, CDR2 FQNEAQ. V lost 4 bases and J lost 0, with 16 bases in between. CDR3 length: 17 amino acids. CDR3 sequence: CASSSIPPGSSYNEQFF. In DNA form, the CDR3 reads TGTGCCAGCAGCTCCATCCCCCCGGGGAGCTCCTACAATGAGCAGTTCTTC. Combining the CDR3 with reference TRBV7-8 and TRBJ2-1 gives the whole variable domain GAGVSQSPRYKVAKRGQDVALRCDPISGHVSLFWYQQALGQGPEFLTYFQNEAQLDKSGLPSDRFFAERPEGSVSTLKIQRTQQEDSAVYLCASSSIPPGSSYNEQFFGPGTRLTVL.

The V gene is TRBV25-1, the J gene TRBJ2-5, with D possibly TRBD2 on 6 matching bases. The J call may be faulty, since TRBJ2-7 better matches the DNA end. There are 13 residues in the CDR3. Germline assignment: CDR1 MGHDK and CDR2 SYGVNS. This CDR3 reads CASSPGAPYEQYF. The CDR3 bases are TGTGCCAGCAGTCCGGGAGCCCCCTACGAGCAGTACTTC.

The rearrangement links TRBV29-1 to TRBJ2-5, with D uncertain. The DNA end favors TRBJ2-7, so the J call may be wrong. CDR3 length: 16 amino acids. Per the germline V gene, CDR1 is SQVTM and CDR2 is ANQGSEA. The CDR3 here is CSVESESSWASYEQYF. The CDR3 bases are TGCAGCGTTGAGAGTGAGAGTTCCTGGGCTAGCTACGAGCAGTACTTC.